This entry concerns a single T cell receptor beta chain. Its antigen is unknown. The sample comes from a study of T-cell reconstitution after alpha-beta-depleted transplantation in children. Germline loops: CDR1 PRHDT, CDR2 FYEKMQ (reference sequence). Trimming pared 5 bases from V and 8 bases from J, leaving 12 bases between. The CDR3 runs to 12 residues. Findings and limits, study-wide: It was newly produced T cells that mostly accounted for T-cell counts and diversity one year after transplant.

Unique molecular identifiers were used to barcode this TCRbeta library. TCRdb independently ran MiXCR on the PCR reads; one entry per CDR3 protein. The sample contains 330,000 or so distinct CDR3 sequences, about a tenth of which appear only once. The V gene is TRBV13, the J gene TRBJ1-2; D unclear. The receptor comes from a boy under two years old with acute myeloid leukemia, due to receive a stem cell transplant. The sequenced sample was PBMCs, obtained before TCRalphabeta/CD19-depleted stem cell transplant. The CDR3 coding sequence is TGTGCCAGCAGCGCCTGGCAACGGGGCTACACCTTC. Protein sequence: CASSAWQRGYTF.